The 13 T cell receptor beta chains below all came from one sample that was sequenced in a study of blood T cell repertoires in COVID-19. The table came from immunoSEQ multiplex PCR; TCRdb's copy has only in-frame clones and leaves some out. The data show under 80,000 clones, with about nine tenths seen just once and approximately 5.5% held by the top ten. The sequenced sample was peripheral blood. All receptors derive from a human donor in a cohort sampled during active COVID-19.

This clone has a single count. V usage is TRBV15 and J usage is TRBJ2-1; 9 nucleotides agree with TRBD2. Per the germline V gene, CDR1 is LNHNV and CDR2 is YYDKDF (reference sequence). The CDR3 is 17 residues long. The V and J ends lost 3 bases and 7 bases, in that order; junction bases with no gene match: 13. The CDR3 bases are TGTGCCACCAGCAGGAAATTAGCGGGAGTTATAGTAAATGAGCAGTTCTTC. Amino acids: CATSRKLAGVIVNEQFF.

V is TRBV19 and J is TRBJ1-5; D is unclear. The V end lost 3 bases, the J end lost 5 bases, and 8 bases lay between the germline ends. CDR3 length equals 13 residues. Germline CDR1 LNHDA, CDR2 SQIVND (reference sequence). CDR3 amino acids: CASSMRFDQPQHF. CDR3 coding DNA: TGTGCCAGTAGTATGAGGTTTGATCAGCCCCAGCATTTT.

V usage is TRBV30 and J usage is TRBJ1-2; TRBD1 is a possible D gene (5 bases). Trimming cost V 3 bases and J 7 bases, with 12 bases left between them. Germline V gene lookup returns CDR1 GTSNPN and CDR2 SVGIG (reference sequence). This CDR3 has 12 residues. The CDR3 DNA reads as TGTGCCTGGAGGCAGGGATCCCTTGGCTACACCTTC. Translating gives CAWRQGSLGYTF.

The chain joins TRBV19 to TRBJ1-1; 8 positions match TRBD1. Germline CDR1 reads LNHDA; CDR2 reads SQIVND (reference sequence). The CDR3 loop spans 14 amino acids. Unmatched junction bases numbered 8, after V lost 7 bases and J lost 4 bases. As DNA, the CDR3 is TGTGCCAGTAAGGGGACAGGAGTTTCCACTGAAGCTTTCTTT. Its protein product is CASKGTGVSTEAFF.

V is TRBV3-1 (or the pseudogene TRBV3-2) and J is TRBJ2-7; TRBD2 aligns across 16 bases. Germline V gene lookup returns CDR1 LGHDT and CDR2 YNNKEL (reference sequence). Losses at the gene ends were 4 bases for V and 7 bases for J; bases not matched to a gene: 4. The CDR3 has 15 amino acids. In nucleotides, the CDR3 is TGTGCCAGCAGCCGGGGACTAGCGGGAGGGAGTGAGCAGTACTTC. This encodes CASSRGLAGGSEQYF.

The chain links TRBV27 to TRBJ1-1; the D is unclear. V was trimmed by 2 bases and J by 4 bases, leaving 8 bases between them. Germline CDR1 and CDR2: MNHEY and SMNVEV (reference sequence). The CDR3 contains 13 residues. In nucleotides, the CDR3 is TGTGCCAGCAGTTTACCCGGGTTCACTGAAGCTTTCTTT. This encodes CASSLPGFTEAFF.

The chain recombines TRBV16 with TRBJ2-2; tentative D call: TRBD1 (6 bases). Deletions cut 4 bases from V and 6 bases from J, with 15 bases between. In germline, CDR1 is KGHSY, CDR2 FQNENV. There are 15 residues in the CDR3. The CDR3, as DNA: TGTGCCAGCAGCCCATCAGGGGCCTCGGCCGGGGAGCTGTTTTTT. This gives the protein CASSPSGASAGELFF.

This chain uses TRBV25-1 with TRBJ2-5, with TRBD1 as a possible D gene (6 bases). Trimming pared 3 bases from V and 0 bases from J, leaving 14 bases between. Germline assignment: CDR1 MGHDK and CDR2 SYGVNS. This CDR3 comprises 16 residues. The CDR3 region is CASSDAWDTYQETQYF. In DNA form, the CDR3 reads TGTGCCAGCAGTGATGCCTGGGACACCTACCAAGAGACCCAGTACTTC.

Here the CDR3 DNA reads TGTGCCAGCAGAAGGACTACCCAAGAGACCCAGTACTTC. It yields the protein CASRRTTQETQYF. J is TRBJ2-5 and V is TRBV6-5; a possible D gene is TRBD2 (6 bases). The V and J ends lost 6 bases and 1 base respectively, with 9 bases between them. The CDR3 runs to 13 residues. Germline V CDR1 and CDR2: MNHEY, SVGAGI.

The chain uses TRBV11-2 and TRBJ1-3; 9 positions match TRBD1. CDR3 length: 19 residues. V lost 5 bases to trimming and J lost 0 bases; unmatched junction nucleotides: 14. Germline V lookup: CDR1 SGHAT, CDR2 FQNNGV. CDR3 amino acids: CASSQAGQGNLRSGNTIYF. The CDR3 coding sequence is TGTGCCAGCAGCCAGGCGGGACAGGGCAATTTACGCTCTGGAAACACCATATATTTT.

This chain links TRBV6-1 with TRBJ1-2; D possibly corresponds to TRBD1 (5 bases). The CDR3 extends over 15 amino acids. V was trimmed by 0 bases and J by 8 bases, leaving 16 bases between them. Germline assignment: CDR1 MNHNS and CDR2 SASEGT. The CDR3 DNA follows: TGTGCCAGCAGTGAAGCGATGGGGGGGGACGGGGGCTACACCTTC. Amino acid sequence: CASSEAMGGDGGYTF.

The chain has TRBV2 and TRBJ2-4; D is unclear. V dropped 1 base and J dropped 0 bases, with 4 bases sitting between them. The germline V gene encodes CDR1 SNHLY and CDR2 FYNNEI. This CDR3 comprises 14 residues. CDR3 sequence: CASSEGLAKNIQYF. CDR3 in DNA: TGTGCCAGCAGTGAAGGACTAGCCAAAAACATTCAGTACTTC.

The chain couples TRBV5-1 to TRBJ2-2; possible D gene TRBD2, 5 bases. V was shortened by 5 bases and J by 11 bases, with 22 bases between the two germline ends. Looked up from germline, CDR1 is SGHRS and CDR2 is YFSETQ. The CDR3 length is 15 residues. CDR3: CASRGSNGVGVELFF. Written as DNA, the CDR3 is TGCGCCAGCAGAGGAAGCAACGGGGTAGGAGTCGAGCTGTTTTTT.